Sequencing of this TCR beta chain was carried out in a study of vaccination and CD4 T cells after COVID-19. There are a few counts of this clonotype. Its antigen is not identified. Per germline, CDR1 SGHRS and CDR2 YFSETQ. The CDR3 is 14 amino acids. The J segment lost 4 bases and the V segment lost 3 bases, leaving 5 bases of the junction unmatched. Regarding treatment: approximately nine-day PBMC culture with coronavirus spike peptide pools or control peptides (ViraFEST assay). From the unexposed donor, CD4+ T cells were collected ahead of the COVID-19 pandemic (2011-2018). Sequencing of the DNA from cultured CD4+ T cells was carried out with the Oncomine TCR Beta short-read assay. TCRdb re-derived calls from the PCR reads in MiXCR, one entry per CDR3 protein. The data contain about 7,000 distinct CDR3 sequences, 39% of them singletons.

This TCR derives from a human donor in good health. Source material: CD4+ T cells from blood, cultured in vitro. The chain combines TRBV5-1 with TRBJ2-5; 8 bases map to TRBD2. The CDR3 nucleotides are TGCGCCAGCAGCTCGGGGGGGGGACGAGAGACCCAGTACTTC. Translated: CASSSGGGRETQYF.